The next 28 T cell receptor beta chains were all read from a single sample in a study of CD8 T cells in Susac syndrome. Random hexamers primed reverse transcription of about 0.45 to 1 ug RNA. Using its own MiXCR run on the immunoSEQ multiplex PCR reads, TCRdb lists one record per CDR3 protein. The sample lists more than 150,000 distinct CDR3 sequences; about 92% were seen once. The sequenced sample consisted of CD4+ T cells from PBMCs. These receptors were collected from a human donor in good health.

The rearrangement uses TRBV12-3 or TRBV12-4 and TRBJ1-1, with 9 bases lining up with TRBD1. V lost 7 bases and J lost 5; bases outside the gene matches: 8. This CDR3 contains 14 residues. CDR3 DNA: TGTGCCAGCAACCCCGGGACAGGGAGGACTGAAGCTTTCTTT. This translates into CASNPGTGRTEAFF.

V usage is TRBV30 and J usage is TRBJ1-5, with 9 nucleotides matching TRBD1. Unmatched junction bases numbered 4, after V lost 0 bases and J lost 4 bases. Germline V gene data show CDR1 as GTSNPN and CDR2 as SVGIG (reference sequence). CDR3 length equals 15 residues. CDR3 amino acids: CAWSVRDRANQPQHF. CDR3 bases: TGTGCCTGGAGTGTAAGGGACAGGGCAAATCAGCCCCAGCATTTT.

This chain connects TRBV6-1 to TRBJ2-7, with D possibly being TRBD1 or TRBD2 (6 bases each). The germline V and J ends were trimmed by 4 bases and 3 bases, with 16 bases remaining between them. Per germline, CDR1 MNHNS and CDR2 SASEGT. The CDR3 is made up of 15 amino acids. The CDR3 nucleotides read TGTGCCAGCAGTGGCTTAGGGGGGCTCTACTACGAGCAGTACTTC. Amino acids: CASSGLGGLYYEQYF.

The DNA of the CDR3 is TGCGCCAGCAGCCAAGGCTTAACCTCTGGAAACACCATATATTTT. It encodes CASSQGLTSGNTIYF. V usage is TRBV4-3 and J usage is TRBJ1-3; the D is unclear. The germline gives CDR1 LGHNA, CDR2 YSLEER. With 1 base removed from V and 0 bases from J, the gap between germline ends came to 7 bases. The CDR3 sequence is 15 residues long.

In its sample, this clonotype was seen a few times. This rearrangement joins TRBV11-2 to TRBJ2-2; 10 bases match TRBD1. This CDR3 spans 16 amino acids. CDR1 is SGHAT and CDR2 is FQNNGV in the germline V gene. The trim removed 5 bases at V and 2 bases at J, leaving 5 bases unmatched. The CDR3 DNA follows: TGTGCCAGCAGCCCCGGACAGGGGGGCAACACCGGGGAGCTGTTTTTT. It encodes CASSPGQGGNTGELFF. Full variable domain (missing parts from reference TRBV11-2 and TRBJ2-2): EAGVAQSPRYKIIEKRQSVAFWCNPISGHATLYWYQQILGQGPKLLIQFQNNGVVDDSQLPKDRFSAERLKGVDSTLKIQPAKLEDSAVYLCASSPGQGGNTGELFFGEGSRLTVL.

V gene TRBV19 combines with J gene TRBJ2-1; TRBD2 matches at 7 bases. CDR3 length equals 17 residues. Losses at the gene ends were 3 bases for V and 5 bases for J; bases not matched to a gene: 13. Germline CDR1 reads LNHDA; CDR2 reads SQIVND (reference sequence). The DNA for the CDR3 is TGTGCCAGTAGTATGGATTTTAGGACTAGGGAAGACAATGAGCAGTTCTTC. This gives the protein CASSMDFRTREDNEQFF.

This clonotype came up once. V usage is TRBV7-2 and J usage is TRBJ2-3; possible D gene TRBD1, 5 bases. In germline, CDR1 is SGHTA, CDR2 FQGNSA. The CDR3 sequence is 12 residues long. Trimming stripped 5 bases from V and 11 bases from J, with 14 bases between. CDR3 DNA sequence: TGTGCCAGCAGCGCCTACGGTACAGGGCAGTATTTT. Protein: CASSAYGTGQYF.

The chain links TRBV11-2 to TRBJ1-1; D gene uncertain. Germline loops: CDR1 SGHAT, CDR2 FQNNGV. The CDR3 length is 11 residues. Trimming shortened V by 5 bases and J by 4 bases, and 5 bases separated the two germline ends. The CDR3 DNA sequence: TGTGCCAGCAGCCGCGGCACTGAAGCTTTCTTT. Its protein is CASSRGTEAFF.

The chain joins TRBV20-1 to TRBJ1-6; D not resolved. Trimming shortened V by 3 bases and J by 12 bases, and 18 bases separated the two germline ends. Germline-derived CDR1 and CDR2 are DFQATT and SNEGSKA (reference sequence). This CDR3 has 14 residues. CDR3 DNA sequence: TGCAGTGCTAGCCACATCCGGGCAGAAGGACCCCTCCACTTT. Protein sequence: CSASHIRAEGPLHF.

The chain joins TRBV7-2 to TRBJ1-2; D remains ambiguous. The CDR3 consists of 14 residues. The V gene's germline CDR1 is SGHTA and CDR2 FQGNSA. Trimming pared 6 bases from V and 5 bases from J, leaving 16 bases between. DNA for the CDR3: TGTGCCAGCAGATCACCACCCACGGAGTATGGCTACACCTTC. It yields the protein CASRSPPTEYGYTF.

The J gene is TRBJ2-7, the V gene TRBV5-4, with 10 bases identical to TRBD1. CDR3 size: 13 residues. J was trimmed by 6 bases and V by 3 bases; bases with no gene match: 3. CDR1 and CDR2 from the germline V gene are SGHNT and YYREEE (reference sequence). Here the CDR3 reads CASSWGQGFEQYF. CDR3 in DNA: TGTGCCAGCAGCTGGGGACAGGGGTTCGAGCAGTACTTC.

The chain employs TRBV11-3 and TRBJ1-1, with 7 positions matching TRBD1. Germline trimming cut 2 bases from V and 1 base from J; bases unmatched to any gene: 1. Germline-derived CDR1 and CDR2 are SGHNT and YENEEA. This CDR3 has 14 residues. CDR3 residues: CASSLQGGNTEAFF. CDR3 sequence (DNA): TGTGCCAGCAGCTTACAGGGGGGGAACACTGAAGCTTTCTTT. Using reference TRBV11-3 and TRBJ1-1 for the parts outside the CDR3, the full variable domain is EAGVVQSPRYKIIEKKQPVAFWCNPISGHNTLYWYLQNLGQGPELLIRYENEEAVDDSQLPKDRFSAERLKGVDSTLKIQPAELGDSAVYLCASSLQGGNTEAFFGQGTRLTVV.

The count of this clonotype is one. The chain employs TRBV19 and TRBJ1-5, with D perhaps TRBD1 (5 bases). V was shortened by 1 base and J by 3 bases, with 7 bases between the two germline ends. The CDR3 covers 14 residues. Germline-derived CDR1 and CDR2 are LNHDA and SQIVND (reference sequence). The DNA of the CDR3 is TGTGCCAGTAGTATAGGAGGGGCCAATCAGCCCCAGCATTTT. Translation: CASSIGGANQPQHF. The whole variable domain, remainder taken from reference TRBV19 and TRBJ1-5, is DGGITQSPKYLFRKEGQNVTLSCEQNLNHDAMYWYRQDPGQGLRLIYYSQIVNDFQKGDIAEGYSVSREKKESFPLTVTSAQKNPTAFYLCASSIGGANQPQHFGDGTRLSIL.

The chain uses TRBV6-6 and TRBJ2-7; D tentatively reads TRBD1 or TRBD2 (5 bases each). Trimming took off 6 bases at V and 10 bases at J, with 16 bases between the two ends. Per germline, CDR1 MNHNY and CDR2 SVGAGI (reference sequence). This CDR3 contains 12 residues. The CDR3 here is CASRERGVRQYF. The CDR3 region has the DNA TGTGCCAGCAGAGAAAGGGGAGTACGACAGTACTTC.

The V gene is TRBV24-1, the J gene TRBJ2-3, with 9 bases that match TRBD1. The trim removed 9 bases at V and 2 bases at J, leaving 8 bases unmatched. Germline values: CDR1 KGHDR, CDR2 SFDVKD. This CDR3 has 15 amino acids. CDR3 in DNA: TGTGCCACCCGGGGAACAGGGGGCCCCACAGATACGCAGTATTTT. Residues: CATRGTGGPTDTQYF.

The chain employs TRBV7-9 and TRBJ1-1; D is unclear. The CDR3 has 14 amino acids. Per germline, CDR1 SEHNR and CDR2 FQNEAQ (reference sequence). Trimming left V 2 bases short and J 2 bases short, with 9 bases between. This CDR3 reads CASSLIGSNTEAFF. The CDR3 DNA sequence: TGTGCCAGCAGCTTAATCGGGTCTAACACTGAAGCTTTCTTT.

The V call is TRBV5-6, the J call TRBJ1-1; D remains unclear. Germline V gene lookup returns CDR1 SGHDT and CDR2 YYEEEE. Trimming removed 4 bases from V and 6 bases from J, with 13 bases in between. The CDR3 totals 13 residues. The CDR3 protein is CASSPVVGAEAFF. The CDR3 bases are TGTGCCAGCAGCCCCGTGGTCGGAGCTGAAGCTTTCTTT.

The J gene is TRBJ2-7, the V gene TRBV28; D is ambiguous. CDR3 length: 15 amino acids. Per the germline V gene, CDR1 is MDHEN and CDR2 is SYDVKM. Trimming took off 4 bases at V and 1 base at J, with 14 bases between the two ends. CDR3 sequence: CASSSAAGISYEQYF. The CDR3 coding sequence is TGTGCCAGCAGTTCAGCCGCTGGAATTTCCTACGAGCAGTACTTC.

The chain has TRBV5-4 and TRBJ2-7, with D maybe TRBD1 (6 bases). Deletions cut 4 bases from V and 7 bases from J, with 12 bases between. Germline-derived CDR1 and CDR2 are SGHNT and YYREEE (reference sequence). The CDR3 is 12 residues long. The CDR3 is CASSKQGLEQYF. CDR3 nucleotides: TGTGCCAGCAGCAAGCAGGGGCTAGAGCAGTACTTC.

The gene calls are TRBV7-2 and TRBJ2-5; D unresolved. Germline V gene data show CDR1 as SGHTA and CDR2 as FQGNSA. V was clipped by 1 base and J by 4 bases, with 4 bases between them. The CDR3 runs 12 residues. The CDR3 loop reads CASSLERETQYF. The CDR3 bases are TGTGCCAGCAGCTTAGAGAGAGAGACCCAGTACTTC.

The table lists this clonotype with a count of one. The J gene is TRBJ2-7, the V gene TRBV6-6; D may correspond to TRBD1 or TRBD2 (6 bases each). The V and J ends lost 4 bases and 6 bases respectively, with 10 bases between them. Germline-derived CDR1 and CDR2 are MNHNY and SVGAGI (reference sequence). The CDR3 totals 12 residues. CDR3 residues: CASSSEGGEQYF. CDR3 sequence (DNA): TGTGCCAGCAGTTCGGAGGGGGGCGAGCAGTACTTC.

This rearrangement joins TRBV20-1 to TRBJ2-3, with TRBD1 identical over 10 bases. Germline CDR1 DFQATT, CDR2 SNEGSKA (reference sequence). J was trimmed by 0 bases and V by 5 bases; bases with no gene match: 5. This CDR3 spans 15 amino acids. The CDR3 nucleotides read TGCAGTGCTTACGACAGGGGGCCTAGCACAGATACGCAGTATTTT. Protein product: CSAYDRGPSTDTQYF.

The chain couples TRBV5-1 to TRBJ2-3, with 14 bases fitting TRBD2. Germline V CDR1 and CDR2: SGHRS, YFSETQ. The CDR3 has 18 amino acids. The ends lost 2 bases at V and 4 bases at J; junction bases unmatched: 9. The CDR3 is CASSFEGLAGVGADTQYF. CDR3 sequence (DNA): TGCGCCAGCAGCTTCGAGGGACTAGCGGGAGTCGGGGCAGATACGCAGTATTTT.

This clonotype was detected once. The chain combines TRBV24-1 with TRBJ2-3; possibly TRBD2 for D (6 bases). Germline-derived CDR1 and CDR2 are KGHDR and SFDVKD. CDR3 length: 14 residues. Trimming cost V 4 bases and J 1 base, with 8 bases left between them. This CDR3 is CATSEGGRTDTQYF. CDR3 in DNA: TGTGCCACCAGTGAGGGGGGTCGCACAGATACGCAGTATTTT.

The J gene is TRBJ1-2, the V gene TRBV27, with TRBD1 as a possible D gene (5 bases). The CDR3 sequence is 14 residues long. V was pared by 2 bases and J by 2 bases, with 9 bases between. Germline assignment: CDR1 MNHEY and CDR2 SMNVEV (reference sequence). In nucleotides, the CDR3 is TGTGCCAGCAGTTTAAGGGCAGGGAACTATGGCTACACCTTC. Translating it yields CASSLRAGNYGYTF.

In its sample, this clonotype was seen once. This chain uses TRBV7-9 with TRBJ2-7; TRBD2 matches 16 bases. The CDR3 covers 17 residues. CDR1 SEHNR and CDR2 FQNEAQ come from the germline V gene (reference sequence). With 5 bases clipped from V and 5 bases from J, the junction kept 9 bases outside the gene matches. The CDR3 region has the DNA TGTGCCAGCAGCCCCGGGACTAGCGGGGGGGCGAGGAACGAGCAGTACTTC. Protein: CASSPGTSGGARNEQYF.

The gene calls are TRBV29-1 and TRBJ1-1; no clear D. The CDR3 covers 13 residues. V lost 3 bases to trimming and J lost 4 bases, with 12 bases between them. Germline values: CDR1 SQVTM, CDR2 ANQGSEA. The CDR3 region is CSVESGSLTEAFF. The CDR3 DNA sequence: TGCAGCGTTGAGTCCGGGAGTCTCACTGAAGCTTTCTTT.

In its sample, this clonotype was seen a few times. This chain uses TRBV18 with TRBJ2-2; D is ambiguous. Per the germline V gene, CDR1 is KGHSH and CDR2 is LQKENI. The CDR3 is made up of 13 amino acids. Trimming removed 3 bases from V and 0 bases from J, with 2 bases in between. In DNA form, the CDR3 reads TGTGCCAGCTCACCGTCGAACACCGGGGAGCTGTTTTTT. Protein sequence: CASSPSNTGELFF.